The source of this TCR beta chain is a study of OX40 agonist ivuxolimab in advanced cancers. Study overall: Those treated in dose escalation had hepatocellular carcinoma, melanoma, renal cell cancer or head and neck cancer. Enrollees could have had prior anti-PD-1, anti-PD-L1 or anti-CTLA-4 therapy, which over 35% had received. General study findings and limits: Expanded clones tended on average to be more numerous among CD8+ T cells than CD4+. Certain nonresponders additionally had low normalized T-cell clonal expansion.

Produced via immunoSEQ multiplex PCR; TCRdb's table is partial and in-frame only. The sample has some 67,000 clones, approximately 88% seen once; the top ten hold 0.45% to 0.65%. CDR3 length: 17 residues. V lost 4 bases and J lost 0, with 19 bases in between. Germline V gives CDR1 GTSNPN, CDR2 SVGIG (reference sequence). On this clone itself: Its antigen is as yet unknown.

The source was CD4+ or CD8+ T cells sorted from blood, collected in a trial of the OX40 agonist ivuxolimab. The chain has TRBV30 and TRBJ1-3; tentatively, D is TRBD1 (6 bases). The receptor's source is an adult with an advanced solid tumor such as melanoma, head and neck, liver or kidney cancer. CDR3 loop: CAWISTRGVHSGNTIYF. The CDR3 nucleotides read TGTGCCTGGATTTCTACTAGGGGGGTGCACTCTGGAAACACCATATATTTT.